The subject of this entry is one T cell receptor (beta chain). Its specificity is unknown. The V gene's germline CDR1 is SGHRS and CDR2 YFSETQ. The CDR3 length is 12 residues. Trimming shortened V by 1 base and J by 13 bases, and 12 bases separated the two germline ends. This sample was included in a study of long-term antiretroviral therapy in people with HIV. Regarding the study as a whole: Increased diversity was seen after ART, yet it remained lower than in transplant donor controls. Versus controls, repertoires in people with HIV had narrower CDR3 length ranges. Clonal populations expanded prior to ART predominated within the repertoire at all time points.

Survey-level immunoSEQ v3.0 assays were run. Clones were sequenced by immunoSEQ multiplex PCR, and TCRdb holds only the in-frame ones, with some missing. The sample carries approximately 29,000 clones, roughly 84% recorded once. Donors each had at least one pre-ART PBMC sample and at least two post-ART ones. This chain uses TRBV5-1 with TRBJ2-1, with D possibly matching TRBD1 (6 bases). Sequenced here: unsorted PBMCs, sampled 0.4 years after starting antiretroviral therapy. This TCR derives from a man aged 18 to 30 with HIV. The CDR3 region is CASSLNAGEQFF. The CDR3 DNA sequence: TGCGCCAGCAGCTTGAATGCAGGGGAACAGTTCTTC.